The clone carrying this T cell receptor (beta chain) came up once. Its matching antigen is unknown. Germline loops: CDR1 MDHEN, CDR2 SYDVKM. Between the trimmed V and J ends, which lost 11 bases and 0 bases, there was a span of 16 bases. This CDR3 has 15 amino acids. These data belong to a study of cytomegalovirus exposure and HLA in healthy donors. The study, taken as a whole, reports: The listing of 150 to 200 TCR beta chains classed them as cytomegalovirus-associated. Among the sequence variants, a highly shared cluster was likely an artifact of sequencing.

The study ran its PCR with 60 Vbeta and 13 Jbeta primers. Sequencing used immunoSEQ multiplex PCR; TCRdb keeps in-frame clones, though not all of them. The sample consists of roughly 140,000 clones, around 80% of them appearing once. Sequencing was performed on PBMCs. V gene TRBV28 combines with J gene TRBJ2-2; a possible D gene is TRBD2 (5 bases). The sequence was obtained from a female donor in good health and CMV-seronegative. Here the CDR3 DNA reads TGTGCCGGAGGAAACCGGGGTGCGAACACCGGGGAGCTGTTTTTT. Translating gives CAGGNRGANTGELFF.